The sequence of this T cell receptor (beta chain) was determined in a study of T cell responses to AZD1222 COVID-19 vaccine. Overall study: Pooled together were second doses at about 4 or about 12 weeks. The study, taken as a whole, reports: Receipt of two AZD1222 doses was followed by a rise in Spike-specific TCR breadth and depth. The donors showed a predominance of white British ancestry and of females, with possible underestimation of clonal diversity. Dominant CD4 TCR responses targeted spike regions 160-218 and 743-854.

A note on this clone: Its antigen is not identified.

V lost 1 base, J lost 1 base, and 10 bases lay in between. CDR1 is LNHNV, CDR2 YYDKDF, per germline (reference sequence). The CDR3 length is 15 residues. This table comes from immunoSEQ multiplex PCR, and its TCRdb copy is limited to in-frame clones, with some not included. The sample carries about 140,000 clones, 70% to 90% recorded once. The source of this sequence is an adult in good health. This chain uses TRBV15 with TRBJ1-1; tentatively, D is TRBD1 (5 bases). The sequencing used peripheral blood, collected on day 0 of AZD1222 vaccination. The CDR3 region is CATSRALGGNTEAFF. The CDR3 DNA is TGTGCCACCAGCAGAGCCTTGGGGGGGAACACTGAAGCTTTCTTT.